This T cell receptor beta chain comes out of a study of blood T cell repertoires in COVID-19. V lost 6 bases, J lost 5 bases, and 6 bases stayed unmatched. The germline V gene has CDR1 MNHEY and CDR2 SVGAGI. The CDR3 is 15 residues long. This clone was recorded once. Sequencing used immunoSEQ multiplex PCR; TCRdb keeps in-frame clones, though not all of them. The sample includes some 110,000 clones, 65% to 90% of them seen just once. The TCR sequence derives from a man between 45 and 60 years old with acute or convalescent COVID-19. Material: peripheral blood. This chain joins TRBV6-5 and TRBJ2-5; 13 bases align to TRBD2. The CDR3 DNA follows: TGTGCCAGCAGACTAGCGGGAGGGCCCGGGGAGACCCAGTACTTC. Protein product: CASRLAGGPGETQYF.